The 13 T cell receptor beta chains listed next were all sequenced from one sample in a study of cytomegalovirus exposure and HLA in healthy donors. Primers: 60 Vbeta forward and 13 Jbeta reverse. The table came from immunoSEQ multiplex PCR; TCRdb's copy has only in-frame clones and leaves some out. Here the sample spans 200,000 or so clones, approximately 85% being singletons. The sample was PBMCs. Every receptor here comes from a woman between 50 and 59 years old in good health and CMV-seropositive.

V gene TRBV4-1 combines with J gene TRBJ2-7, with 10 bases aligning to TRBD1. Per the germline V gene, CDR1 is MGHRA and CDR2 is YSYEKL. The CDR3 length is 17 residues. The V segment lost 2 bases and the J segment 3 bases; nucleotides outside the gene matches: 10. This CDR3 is CASSQQTGRDRGYEQYF. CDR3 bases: TGCGCCAGCAGCCAACAAACCGGAAGGGACAGGGGCTACGAGCAGTACTTC.

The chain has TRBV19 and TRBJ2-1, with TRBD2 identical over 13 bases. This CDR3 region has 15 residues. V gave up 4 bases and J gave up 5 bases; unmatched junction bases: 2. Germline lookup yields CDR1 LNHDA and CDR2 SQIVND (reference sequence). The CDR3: CASSKGTSGNNEQFF. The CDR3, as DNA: TGTGCCAGTAGTAAAGGGACTAGCGGGAACAATGAGCAGTTCTTC.

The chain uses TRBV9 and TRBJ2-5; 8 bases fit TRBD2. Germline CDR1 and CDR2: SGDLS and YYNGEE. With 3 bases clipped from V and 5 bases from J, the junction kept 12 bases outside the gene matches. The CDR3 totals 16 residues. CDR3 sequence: CASSGSTGTSWETQYF. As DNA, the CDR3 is TGTGCCAGCAGCGGATCCACCGGGACTAGTTGGGAGACCCAGTACTTC.

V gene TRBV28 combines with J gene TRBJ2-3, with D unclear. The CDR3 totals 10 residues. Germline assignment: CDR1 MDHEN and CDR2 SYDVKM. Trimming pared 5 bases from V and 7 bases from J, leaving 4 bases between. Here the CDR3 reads CASSTHTQYF. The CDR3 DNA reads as TGTGCCAGCAGTACACATACGCAGTATTTT.

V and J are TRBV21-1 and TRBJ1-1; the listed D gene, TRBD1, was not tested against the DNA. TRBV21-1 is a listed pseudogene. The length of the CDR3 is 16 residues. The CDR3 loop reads CASSRRQGALNTEAFF. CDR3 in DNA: TGTGCCAGCAGCAGGCGACAGGGGGCTCTGAACACTGAAGCTTTCTTT.

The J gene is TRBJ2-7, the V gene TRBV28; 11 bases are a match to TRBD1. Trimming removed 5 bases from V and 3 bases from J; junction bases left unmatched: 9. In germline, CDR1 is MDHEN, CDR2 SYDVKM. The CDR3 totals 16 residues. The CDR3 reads CASSGTGGVGGYEQYF. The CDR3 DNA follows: TGTGCCAGCAGTGGGACAGGGGGGGTAGGGGGCTACGAGCAGTACTTC.

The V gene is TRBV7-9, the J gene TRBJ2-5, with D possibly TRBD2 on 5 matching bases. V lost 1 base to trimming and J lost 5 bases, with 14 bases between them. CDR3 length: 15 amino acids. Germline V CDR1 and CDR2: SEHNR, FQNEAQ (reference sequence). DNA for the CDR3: TGTGCCAGCAGCTTAGTAACGGTCGGGAAGGAGACCCAGTACTTC. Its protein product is CASSLVTVGKETQYF.

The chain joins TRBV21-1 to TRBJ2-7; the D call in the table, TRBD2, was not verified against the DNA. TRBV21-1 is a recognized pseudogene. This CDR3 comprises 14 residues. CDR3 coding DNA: TGTGCCAGCAGCCCAAGAGGGGGGGAGCGAACACCAGTCTTC. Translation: CASSPRGGERTPVF.

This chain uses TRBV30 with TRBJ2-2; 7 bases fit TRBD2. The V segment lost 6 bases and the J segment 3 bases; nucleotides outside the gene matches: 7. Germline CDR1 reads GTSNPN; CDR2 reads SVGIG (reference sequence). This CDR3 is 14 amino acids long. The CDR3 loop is CACPGGSDTGELFF. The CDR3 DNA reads TGTGCCTGTCCGGGGGGTTCGGACACCGGGGAGCTGTTTTTT.

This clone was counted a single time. This CDR3 is CAWSHGGDNDNSPLHF. In DNA form, the CDR3 reads TGTGCCTGGAGTCACGGGGGGGACAATGATAATTCACCCCTCCACTTT. The chain employs TRBV30 and TRBJ1-6; D is perhaps TRBD1 (6 bases). The CDR3 has 16 residues. The V gene lost 2 bases and the J gene lost 5 bases, with 16 bases spanning the gap. Germline assignment: CDR1 GTSNPN and CDR2 SVGIG (reference sequence).

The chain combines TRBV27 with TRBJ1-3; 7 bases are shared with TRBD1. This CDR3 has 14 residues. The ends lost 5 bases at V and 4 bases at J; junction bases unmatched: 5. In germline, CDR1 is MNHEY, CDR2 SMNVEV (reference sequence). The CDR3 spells CASSPRQGGNTIYF. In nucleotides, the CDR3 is TGTGCCAGCAGTCCTCGACAGGGAGGAAACACCATATATTTT.

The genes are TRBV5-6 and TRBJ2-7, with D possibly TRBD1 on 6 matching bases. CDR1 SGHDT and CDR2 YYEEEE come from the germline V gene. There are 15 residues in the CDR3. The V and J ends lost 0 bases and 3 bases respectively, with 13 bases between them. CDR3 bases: TGTGCCAGCAGCTTGGCTCCGACAGGTAACTACGAGCAGTACTTC. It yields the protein CASSLAPTGNYEQYF.

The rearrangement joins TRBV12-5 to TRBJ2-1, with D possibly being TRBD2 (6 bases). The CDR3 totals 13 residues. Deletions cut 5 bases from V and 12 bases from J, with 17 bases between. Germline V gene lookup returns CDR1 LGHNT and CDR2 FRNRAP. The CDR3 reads CASGHHRDFPQFF. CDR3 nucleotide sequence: TGTGCTAGTGGTCACCATAGGGACTTCCCGCAGTTCTTC.